Sequencing of this T cell receptor (beta chain) was carried out in a study of T cell responses to AZD1222 COVID-19 vaccine. V lost 0 bases to trimming and J lost 3 bases; unmatched junction nucleotides: 3. Germline CDR1 is SGDLS and CDR2 is YYNGEE. The CDR3 spans 14 residues. Regarding this clone: Different DNA sequences within this sample yield the same CDR3.

Generated by immunoSEQ multiplex PCR, the TCRdb table keeps only in-frame clones and is missing some. This sample has 150,000 to 200,000 clones, with around 90% found just once. Sequencing used peripheral blood, obtained on day 0 of AZD1222 vaccination. The receptor was isolated from an adult in good health. The gene calls are TRBV9 and TRBJ2-7; 7 positions match TRBD2. The CDR3 reads CASSVATGGYEQYF. The CDR3 DNA follows: TGTGCCAGCAGCGTAGCTACGGGGGGCTACGAGCAGTACTTC.